Below are 31 T cell receptor beta chains sequenced from a single sample in a study of cytomegalovirus exposure and HLA in healthy donors. The PCR made use of 60 Vbeta and 13 Jbeta primers. The protocol was immunoSEQ multiplex PCR, while the TCRdb copy is restricted to in-frame clones and leaves out a portion. This table holds about 120,000 clones, about 76% found once. The sample consisted of PBMCs. The receptors stem from a man between 60 and 75 years old in good health and CMV-seropositive.

The chain employs TRBV18 and TRBJ2-7, with D maybe TRBD2 (6 bases). V was trimmed by 3 bases and J by 3 bases, leaving 12 bases between them. Germline loops: CDR1 KGHSH, CDR2 LQKENI. The CDR3 runs to 14 residues. The CDR3 spells CASSPRDQLYEQYF. CDR3 in DNA: TGTGCCAGCTCACCGCGGGACCAACTCTACGAGCAGTACTTC.

The chain couples TRBV19 to TRBJ2-7; 13 positions match TRBD2. V gave up 5 bases and J gave up 3 bases; unmatched junction bases: 7. The length of the CDR3 is 16 residues. Germline loops: CDR1 LNHDA, CDR2 SQIVND (reference sequence). The CDR3 coding sequence is TGTGCCAGTAGTCCACAAAGGACTAGCGGGGGCTACGAGCAGTACTTC. Translated: CASSPQRTSGGYEQYF.

The chain carries TRBV7-8 and TRBJ2-5, with D maybe TRBD1 (6 bases). The end of the DNA fits TRBJ2-7 better, so the J call may be wrong. Germline V gives CDR1 SGHVS, CDR2 FQNEAQ. There are 15 residues in the CDR3. DNA for the CDR3: TGTGCCAGCAGCCCAGAACTCGGGACACCCTACGAGCAGTACTTC. Translation: CASSPELGTPYEQYF.

V is TRBV27 and J is TRBJ1-2; D uncertain. The CDR3 runs to 14 residues. Germline-derived CDR1 and CDR2 are MNHEY and SMNVEV (reference sequence). V was cut by 3 bases and J by 2 bases, with 10 bases left in between. The CDR3 loop reads CASSFFPLNYGYTF. The DNA for the CDR3 is TGTGCCAGCAGTTTCTTCCCTTTAAACTATGGCTACACCTTC.

The rearrangement links TRBV7-3 to TRBJ2-3; 10 bases are shared with TRBD1. CDR3 size: 16 residues. J gave up 9 bases and V 4 bases, and 13 bases lay outside the gene matches. CDR1 and CDR2 from the germline V gene are SGHTA and FQGTGA. CDR3 residues: CASSSFAGTGVRTQYF. CDR3 sequence (DNA): TGTGCCAGCAGCTCTTTCGCCGGGACAGGGGTGCGCACGCAGTATTTT.

The sample holds a few counts of this clone. This chain uses TRBV7-6 with TRBJ2-1; D possibly corresponds to TRBD1 (8 bases). The CDR3 totals 17 residues. Germline CDR1 and CDR2: SGHVS and FNYEAQ. Trimming took off 2 bases at V and 7 bases at J, with 21 bases between the two ends. CDR3 region: CASSLTPKQGGTNEQFF. CDR3 DNA: TGTGCCAGCAGCTTAACCCCAAAACAGGGGGGGACGAATGAGCAGTTCTTC.

For the CDR3, the DNA is TGTGCCAGCAGAGAGGGTTACAATGAGCAGTTCTTC. Protein sequence: CASREGYNEQFF. The chain carries TRBV2 and TRBJ2-1; possible D gene TRBD2, 5 bases. The CDR3 has 12 residues. In germline, CDR1 is SNHLY, CDR2 FYNNEI. V lost 6 bases and J lost 4, with 7 bases in between. Complete variable domain (other parts from reference TRBV2 and TRBJ2-1): EPEVTQTPSHQVTQMGQEVILRCVPISNHLYFYWYRQILGQKVEFLVSFYNNEISEKSEIFDDQFSVERPDGSNFTLKIRSTKLEDSAMYFCASREGYNEQFFGPGTRLTVL.

CDR3 DNA: TGTGCCAGCACTATTATTGGCAATCAGCCCCAGCATTTT. Amino acid sequence: CASTIIGNQPQHF. The chain carries TRBV6-1 and TRBJ1-5; D gene ambiguous. Germline-derived CDR1 and CDR2 are MNHNS and SASEGT. V lost 7 bases, J lost 2 bases, and 9 bases lay in between. This CDR3 has 13 residues.

The CDR3 reads CASSVASGPYEQYF. The CDR3 region has the DNA TGTGCCAGCAGCGTGGCTAGCGGACCCTACGAGCAGTACTTC. The chain is built from TRBV9 and TRBJ2-7; 7 bases are a match to TRBD2. CDR1 is SGDLS and CDR2 is YYNGEE in the germline V gene. The CDR3 spans 14 residues. V was clipped by 2 bases and J by 2 bases; unmatched bases: 4.

This clone was recorded only once. The chain recombines TRBV19 with TRBJ1-1, with D maybe TRBD1 (6 bases). V lost 6 bases, J lost 5 bases, and 16 bases lay in between. CDR3 length: 14 residues. In germline, CDR1 is LNHDA, CDR2 SQIVND (reference sequence). The CDR3 DNA is TGTGCCAGTAGCAGAGGGAGGGGGAGTACTGAAGCTTTCTTT. Translation: CASSRGRGSTEAFF.

This chain uses TRBV29-1 with TRBJ2-7; a possible D gene is TRBD1 (6 bases). V was clipped by 4 bases and J by 3 bases, with 7 bases between them. The germline V gene encodes CDR1 SQVTM and CDR2 ANQGSEA. The length of the CDR3 is 11 residues. In DNA, the CDR3 is TGCAGCGTTGCGGACAGCTACGAGCAGTACTTC. Encoded protein: CSVADSYEQYF.

The J gene is TRBJ1-6, the V gene TRBV6-5; 9 bases are a match to TRBD1. V gave up 0 bases and J gave up 7 bases; unmatched junction bases: 4. This CDR3 region has 16 residues. Looked up from germline, CDR1 is MNHEY and CDR2 is SVGAGI. Here the CDR3 reads CASSYSSGTGNSPLHF. The DNA of the CDR3 is TGTGCCAGCAGTTACTCGAGTGGGACAGGGAATTCACCCCTCCACTTT.

This chain connects TRBV5-1 to TRBJ2-5; D call uncertain. Germline values: CDR1 SGHRS, CDR2 YFSETQ. The CDR3 has 12 residues. Trimming removed 0 bases at V and 7 bases at J, with 7 bases between. The CDR3 spells CASSLGELTQYF. For the CDR3, the DNA is TGCGCCAGCAGCTTGGGAGAGTTGACCCAGTACTTC.

The V and J genes are TRBV5-4 and TRBJ2-7; 10 bases align to TRBD2. J was trimmed by 6 bases and V by 5 bases; bases with no gene match: 5. Germline loops: CDR1 SGHNT, CDR2 YYREEE (reference sequence). The CDR3 runs to 13 residues. The CDR3 region is CASSYGTSVEQYF. CDR3 coding DNA: TGTGCCAGCAGTTATGGGACTAGCGTCGAGCAGTACTTC. Using reference TRBV5-4 and TRBJ2-7 for the parts outside the CDR3, the full variable domain is ETGVTQSPTHLIKTRGQQVTLRCSSQSGHNTVSWYQQALGQGPQFIFQYYREEENGRGNFPPRFSGLQFPNYSSELNVNALELDDSALYLCASSYGTSVEQYFGPGTRLTVT.

The chain links TRBV6-5 to TRBJ1-3; 7 bases agree with TRBD1. Trimming at V came to 4 bases and at J to 4 bases, leaving 4 bases not matched to a gene. There are 14 residues in the CDR3. CDR1 is MNHEY and CDR2 is SVGAGI in the germline V gene. CDR3 amino acids: CASSLTGLGNTIYF. DNA for the CDR3: TGTGCCAGCAGTTTGACAGGGCTCGGAAACACCATATATTTT.

V usage is TRBV4-1 and J usage is TRBJ2-5; 10 nucleotides align to TRBD1. The CDR3 is 16 residues long. V dropped 3 bases and J dropped 2; count of bases not matched to a gene: 6. Germline CDR1 MGHRA, CDR2 YSYEKL. CDR3 protein: CASSQLGQGGQETQYF. The CDR3 DNA is TGCGCCAGCAGCCAGCTCGGACAGGGGGGGCAAGAGACCCAGTACTTC.

The chain couples TRBV5-1 to TRBJ2-3; D unclear. The V end was cut by 0 bases, the J end by 0 bases, with 8 bases between. The CDR3 totals 15 residues. CDR1 is SGHRS, CDR2 YFSETQ, per germline. In DNA form, the CDR3 reads TGCGCCAGCAGCTTGGTTACACCTAGCACAGATACGCAGTATTTT. Amino acid sequence: CASSLVTPSTDTQYF.

The chain uses TRBV11-3 and TRBJ2-1; D is unclear. The CDR3 runs to 16 residues. Germline CDR1 and CDR2: SGHNT and YENEEA. V lost 5 bases and J 8 bases, leaving 22 bases between the germline ends. The DNA for the CDR3 is TGTGCCAGCAGCCTCGGAACAGCTCTAAAAGGTGATGAGCAGTTCTTC. It yields the protein CASSLGTALKGDEQFF.

This clone was seen a few times. The V and J genes are TRBV2 and TRBJ1-1; D is uncertain. This CDR3 is 14 amino acids long. Germline V CDR1 and CDR2: SNHLY, FYNNEI. V shed 4 bases and J shed 6 bases, with 15 bases lying between them. In nucleotides, the CDR3 is TGTGCCAGCAGTGGTAGTACAGTGATCCCTGAAGCTTTCTTT. This translates into CASSGSTVIPEAFF.

This rearrangement joins TRBV18 to TRBJ2-2, with D uncertain. The V end lost 3 bases, the J end lost 10 bases, and 21 bases lay between the germline ends. The CDR3 covers 16 residues. Germline values: CDR1 KGHSH, CDR2 LQKENI. The CDR3 nucleotides read TGTGCCAGCTCACCCTTGGTCCACCCCGCGTCGCTGGAGCTGTTTTTT. Translated: CASSPLVHPASLELFF.

This clone was seen only once. The chain employs TRBV28 and TRBJ1-2; maybe TRBD1 (6 bases). V was pared by 10 bases and J by 7 bases, with 19 bases between. Germline CDR1 and CDR2: MDHEN and SYDVKM. The CDR3 runs to 13 residues. The DNA for the CDR3 is TGTGCCAATACGGACAGCCGAGGTGCTGGCTACACCTTC. Translated, it gives CANTDSRGAGYTF.

The rearrangement joins TRBV6-1 to TRBJ1-1; 7 bases fit TRBD1. The trim removed 5 bases at V and 7 bases at J, leaving 7 bases unmatched. The CDR3 runs to 13 residues. In germline, CDR1 is MNHNS, CDR2 SASEGT. This CDR3 reads CASSWTGIFEAFF. The CDR3 DNA sequence: TGTGCCAGCAGTTGGACAGGTATCTTTGAAGCTTTCTTT.

This clone appeared once. The rearrangement links TRBV6-1 to TRBJ1-1, with TRBD1 matching 8 bases. There are 15 residues in the CDR3. Unmatched junction bases numbered 5, after V lost 2 bases and J lost 3 bases. Germline CDR1 and CDR2: MNHNS and SASEGT. The CDR3 coding sequence is TGTGCCAGCAGTGAATGGACAGGGCGCGACACTGAAGCTTTCTTT. It encodes CASSEWTGRDTEAFF.

This chain joins TRBV30 and TRBJ1-2; possible D gene TRBD1, 5 bases. Germline lookup yields CDR1 GTSNPN and CDR2 SVGIG (reference sequence). V lost 4 bases and J lost 5, with 20 bases in between. There are 15 residues in the CDR3. The CDR3 loop reads CAWTLEGRGRYGYTF. The CDR3 nucleotides read TGTGCCTGGACCCTGGAGGGAAGGGGCAGGTATGGCTACACCTTC. Looking up the rest from reference TRBV30 and TRBJ1-2 gives the full variable domain: SQTIHQWPATLVQPVGSPLSLECTVEGTSNPNLYWYRQAAGRGLQLLFYSVGIGQISSEVPQNLSASRPQDRQFILSSKKLLLSDSGFYLCAWTLEGRGRYGYTFGSGTRLTVV.

The V and J genes are TRBV10-1 and TRBJ1-1; D remains ambiguous. Germline V gene data show CDR1 as WNHNN and CDR2 as SYGVQD (reference sequence). The V and J ends lost 0 bases and 2 bases respectively, with 13 bases between them. The CDR3 runs 16 residues. CDR3 protein: CASSESSTLGNTEAFF. The DNA for the CDR3 is TGCGCCAGCAGTGAGTCGTCGACTCTGGGTAACACTGAAGCTTTCTTT.

This chain uses TRBV6-4 with TRBJ2-1; 7 nucleotides line up with TRBD2. CDR1 and CDR2 from the germline V gene are MRHNA and SNTAGT. This CDR3 is 15 amino acids long. The ends lost 4 bases at V and 6 bases at J; junction bases unmatched: 9. The CDR3 DNA sequence: TGTGCCAGCAGTGCGGGGGGTAGCGGATTCAATGAGCAGTTCTTC. This codes for CASSAGGSGFNEQFF.

The chain has TRBV5-6 and TRBJ1-1; D might be TRBD1 (5 bases). CDR3 size: 15 residues. Germline CDR1 SGHDT, CDR2 YYEEEE. The V end lost 0 bases, the J end lost 2 bases, and 11 bases lay between the germline ends. The CDR3 DNA follows: TGTGCCAGCAGCTTGGGAGGTGACAGTAACACTGAAGCTTTCTTT. This translates into CASSLGGDSNTEAFF.

The chain carries TRBV6-1 and TRBJ2-5, with D possibly TRBD1 on 6 matching bases. This CDR3 spans 15 amino acids. The germline gives CDR1 MNHNS, CDR2 SASEGT. V gave up 8 bases and J gave up 1 base, with 17 bases separating them. CDR3 in DNA: TGTGCCAGCCGAGACCCTCCGACAGGCCAAGAGACCCAGTACTTC. This gives the protein CASRDPPTGQETQYF.

This clone has more than one count but fewer than ten. This rearrangement joins TRBV5-4 to TRBJ2-3; D unclear. Deletions cut 0 bases from V and 2 bases from J, with 7 bases between. The length of the CDR3 is 14 residues. Per germline, CDR1 SGHNT and CDR2 YYREEE (reference sequence). This CDR3 is CASSLDSITDTQYF. The CDR3 bases are TGTGCCAGCAGCTTGGACAGCATCACAGATACGCAGTATTTT.

CDR3 sequence: CSVVGAGYQETQYF. The CDR3 nucleotides are TGCAGCGTTGTGGGAGCTGGGTACCAAGAGACCCAGTACTTC. The chain combines TRBV29-1 with TRBJ2-5; D is perhaps TRBD2 (5 bases). V was shortened by 4 bases and J by 0 bases, with 12 bases between the two germline ends. The CDR3 is 14 residues long. Germline V gives CDR1 SQVTM, CDR2 ANQGSEA.

The gene calls are TRBV27 and TRBJ2-1; 16 bases agree with TRBD2. Looked up from germline, CDR1 is MNHEY and CDR2 is SMNVEV (reference sequence). The CDR3 consists of 17 residues. V gave up 5 bases and J gave up 2 bases; unmatched junction bases: 3. The CDR3 loop is CASSLGTSGRAYNEQFF. CDR3 coding DNA: TGTGCCAGCAGTCTAGGGACTAGCGGGAGGGCCTACAATGAGCAGTTCTTC.